The present entry profiles one TCR beta chain with its context. Its antigen is unknown. This sample is part of a study of lymphopenia after photon versus proton radiotherapy. Whole-study results and caveats: Photon-treated patients lost naive T cells and TCR diversity; proton-treated stayed stable.

Deletions cut 6 bases from V and 10 bases from J, with 19 bases between. This CDR3 has 15 residues. Germline loops: CDR1 MNHEY, CDR2 SMNVEV (reference sequence). The repertoire was sequenced with immunoSEQ multiplex PCR; TCRdb's copy has only in-frame clones and lacks some. There are 40,000 to 45,000 clones in the sample; around 84% occur only once, and 10% lies in the top ten. This specimen was peripheral blood, taken from a patient treated with proton-based radiotherapy. V usage is TRBV27 and J usage is TRBJ1-6, with D possibly TRBD1 on 6 matching bases. This clonotype originated in a woman in her seventies with pancreatic cancer. Some clones in this sample may be carry-over from other donors' samples. The CDR3 DNA reads as TGTGCCAGCAGACCAACCGACAGGAGAAACTCACCCCTCCACTTT. It codes for CASRPTDRRNSPLHF.